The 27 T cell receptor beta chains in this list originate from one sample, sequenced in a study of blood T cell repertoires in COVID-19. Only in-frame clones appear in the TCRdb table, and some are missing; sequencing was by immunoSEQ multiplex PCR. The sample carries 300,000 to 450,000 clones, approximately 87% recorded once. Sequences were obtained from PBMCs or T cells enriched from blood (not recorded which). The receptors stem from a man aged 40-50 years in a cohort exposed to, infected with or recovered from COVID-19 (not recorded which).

The CDR3 reads CASSVASRNDEQFF. The CDR3 DNA reads TGTGCCAGCAGCGTAGCTAGCAGAAACGATGAGCAGTTCTTC. The genes are TRBV9 and TRBJ2-1, with D possibly TRBD2 on 5 matching bases. CDR1 SGDLS and CDR2 YYNGEE come from the germline V gene. Trimming pared 0 bases from V and 8 bases from J, leaving 12 bases between. This CDR3 is 14 amino acids long.

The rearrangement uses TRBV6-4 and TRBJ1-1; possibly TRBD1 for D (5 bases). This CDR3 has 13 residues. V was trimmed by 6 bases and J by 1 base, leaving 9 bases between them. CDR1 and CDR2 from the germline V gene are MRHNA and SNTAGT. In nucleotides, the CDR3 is TGTGCCAGCAGGAGAACAGGGAACACTGAAGCTTTCTTT. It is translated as CASRRTGNTEAFF.

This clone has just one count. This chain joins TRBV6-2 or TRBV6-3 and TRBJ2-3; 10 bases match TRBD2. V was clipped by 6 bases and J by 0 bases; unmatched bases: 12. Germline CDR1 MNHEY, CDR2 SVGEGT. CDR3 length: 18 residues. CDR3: CASRYTSGIIISTDTQYF. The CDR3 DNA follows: TGTGCCAGCAGGTACACTAGCGGGATCATCATTAGCACAGATACGCAGTATTTT.

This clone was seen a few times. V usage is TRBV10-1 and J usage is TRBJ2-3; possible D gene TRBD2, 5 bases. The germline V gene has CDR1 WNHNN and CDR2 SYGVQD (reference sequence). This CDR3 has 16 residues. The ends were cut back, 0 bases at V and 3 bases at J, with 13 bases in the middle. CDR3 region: CASSESTGRGTDTQYF. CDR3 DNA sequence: TGCGCCAGCAGTGAGTCTACGGGGAGAGGGACAGATACGCAGTATTTT.

The CDR3 DNA sequence: TGTGCCAGCAGCCCTAGCGGGAGGCGGTTGGAGACCCAGTACTTC. Amino acid sequence: CASSPSGRRLETQYF. This sequence joins TRBV5-4 and TRBJ2-5; 11 nucleotides align to TRBD2. The CDR3 extends over 15 amino acids. CDR1 SGHNT and CDR2 YYREEE come from the germline V gene (reference sequence). The J segment lost 5 bases and the V segment lost 4 bases, leaving 7 bases of the junction unmatched.

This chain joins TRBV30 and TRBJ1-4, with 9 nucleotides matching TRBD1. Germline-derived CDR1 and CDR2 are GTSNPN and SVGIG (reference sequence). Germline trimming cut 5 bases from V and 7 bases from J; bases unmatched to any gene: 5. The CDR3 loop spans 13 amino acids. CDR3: CAWGTGSGEKLFF. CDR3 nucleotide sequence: TGTGCCTGGGGGACAGGGTCGGGTGAAAAACTGTTTTTT.

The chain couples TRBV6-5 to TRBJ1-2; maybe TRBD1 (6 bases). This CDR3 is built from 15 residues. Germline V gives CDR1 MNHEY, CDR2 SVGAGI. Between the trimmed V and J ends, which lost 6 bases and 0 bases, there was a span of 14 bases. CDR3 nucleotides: TGTGCCAGCAGAACAGGGTTAGAAGCTAACTATGGCTACACCTTC. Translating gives CASRTGLEANYGYTF.

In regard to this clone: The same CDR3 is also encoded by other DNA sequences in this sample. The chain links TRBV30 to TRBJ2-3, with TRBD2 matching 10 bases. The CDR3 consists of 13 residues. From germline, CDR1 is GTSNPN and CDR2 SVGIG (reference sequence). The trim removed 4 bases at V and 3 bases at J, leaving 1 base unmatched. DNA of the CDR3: TGTGCCTGGACTAGCGGGAGTACAGATACGCAGTATTTT. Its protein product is CAWTSGSTDTQYF.

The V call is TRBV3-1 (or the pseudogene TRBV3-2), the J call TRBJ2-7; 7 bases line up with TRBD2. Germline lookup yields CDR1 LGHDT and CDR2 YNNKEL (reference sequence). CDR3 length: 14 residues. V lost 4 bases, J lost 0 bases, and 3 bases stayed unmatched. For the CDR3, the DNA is TGTGCCAGCAGCCCTAGCGGAGCCTCCTACGAGCAGTACTTC. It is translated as CASSPSGASYEQYF.

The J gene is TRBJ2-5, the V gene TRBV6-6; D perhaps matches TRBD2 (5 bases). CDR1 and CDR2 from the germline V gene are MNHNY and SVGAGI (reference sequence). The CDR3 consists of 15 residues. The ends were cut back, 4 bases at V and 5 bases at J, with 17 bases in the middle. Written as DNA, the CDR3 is TGTGCCAGCAGTTCCGGACTTAAGAAAGGGGAGACCCAGTACTTC. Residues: CASSSGLKKGETQYF.

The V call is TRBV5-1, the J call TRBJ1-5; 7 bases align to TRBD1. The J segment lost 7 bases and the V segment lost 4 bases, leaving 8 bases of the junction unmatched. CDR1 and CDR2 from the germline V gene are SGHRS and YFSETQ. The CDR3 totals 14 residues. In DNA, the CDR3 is TGCGCCAGCAGCCCGACAGGGATTTACCAGCCCCAGCATTTT. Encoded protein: CASSPTGIYQPQHF. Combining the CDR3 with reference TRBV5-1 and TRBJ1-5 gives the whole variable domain KAGVTQTPRYLIKTRGQQVTLSCSPISGHRSVSWYQQTPGQGLQFLFEYFSETQRNKGNFPGRFSGRQFSNSRSEMNVSTLELGDSALYLCASSPTGIYQPQHFGDGTRLSIL.

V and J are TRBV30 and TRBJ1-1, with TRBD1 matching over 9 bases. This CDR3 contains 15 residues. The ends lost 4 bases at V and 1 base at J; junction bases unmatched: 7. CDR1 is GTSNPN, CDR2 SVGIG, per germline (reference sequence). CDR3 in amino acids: CAWKPGQGPNTEAFF. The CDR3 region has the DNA TGTGCCTGGAAGCCGGGACAGGGCCCGAACACTGAAGCTTTCTTT.

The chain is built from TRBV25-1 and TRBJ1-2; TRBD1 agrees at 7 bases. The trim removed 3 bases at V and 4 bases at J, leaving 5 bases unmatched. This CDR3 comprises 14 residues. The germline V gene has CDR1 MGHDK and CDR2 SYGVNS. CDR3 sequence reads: CASSDGTVLYGYTF. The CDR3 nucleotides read TGTGCCAGCAGTGATGGGACAGTTCTCTATGGCTACACCTTC.

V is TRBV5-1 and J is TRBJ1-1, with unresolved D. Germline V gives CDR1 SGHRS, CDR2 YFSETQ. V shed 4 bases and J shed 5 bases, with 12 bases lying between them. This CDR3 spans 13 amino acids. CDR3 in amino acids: CASSLDTGTEAFF. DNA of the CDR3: TGCGCCAGCAGCCTTGACACGGGAACTGAAGCTTTCTTT.

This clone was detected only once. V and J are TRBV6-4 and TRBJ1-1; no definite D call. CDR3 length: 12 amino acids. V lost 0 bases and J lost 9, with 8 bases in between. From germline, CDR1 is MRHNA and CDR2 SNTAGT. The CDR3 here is CASSDSRQKAFF. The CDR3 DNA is TGTGCCAGCAGTGACTCGAGGCAGAAAGCTTTCTTT.

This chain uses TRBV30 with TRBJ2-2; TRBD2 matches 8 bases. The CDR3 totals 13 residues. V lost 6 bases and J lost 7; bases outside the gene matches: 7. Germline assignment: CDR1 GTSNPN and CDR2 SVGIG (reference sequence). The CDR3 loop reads CACRGTSIGELFF. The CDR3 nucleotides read TGTGCCTGTAGGGGGACTAGTATCGGGGAGCTGTTTTTT.

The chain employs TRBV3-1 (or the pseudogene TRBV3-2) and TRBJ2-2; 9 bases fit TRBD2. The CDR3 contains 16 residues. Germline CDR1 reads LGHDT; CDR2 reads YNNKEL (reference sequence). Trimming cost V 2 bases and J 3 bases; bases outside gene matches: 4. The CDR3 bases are TGTGCCAGCAGCCAACGGCGACTAGCGGACACCGGGGAGCTGTTTTTT. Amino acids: CASSQRRLADTGELFF.

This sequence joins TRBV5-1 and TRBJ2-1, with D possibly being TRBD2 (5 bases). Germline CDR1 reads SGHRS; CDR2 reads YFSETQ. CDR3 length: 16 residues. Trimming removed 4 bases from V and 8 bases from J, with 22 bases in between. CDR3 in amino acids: CASSPGLLPISHEQFF. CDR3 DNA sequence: TGCGCCAGCAGCCCCGGACTCCTCCCCATATCACATGAGCAGTTCTTC.

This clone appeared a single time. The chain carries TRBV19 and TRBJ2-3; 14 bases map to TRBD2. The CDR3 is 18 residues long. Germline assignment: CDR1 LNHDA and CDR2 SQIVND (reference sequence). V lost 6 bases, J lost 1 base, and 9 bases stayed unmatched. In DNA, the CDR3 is TGTGCCAGTAGCCAAGGACTAGCGGGAGGAGGCGGCACAGATACGCAGTATTTT. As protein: CASSQGLAGGGGTDTQYF.

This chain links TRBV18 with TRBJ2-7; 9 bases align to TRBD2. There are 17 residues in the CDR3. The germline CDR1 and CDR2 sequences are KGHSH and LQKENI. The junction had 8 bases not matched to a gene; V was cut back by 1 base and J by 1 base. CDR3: CASSPQRLAGASYEQYF. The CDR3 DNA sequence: TGTGCCAGCTCACCACAACGTTTAGCGGGAGCATCCTACGAGCAGTACTTC.

CDR3 bases: TGCGCCAGCGGCCTACTAGCGGCGGATACGCAGTATTTT. Protein sequence: CASGLLAADTQYF. This chain connects TRBV10-2 to TRBJ2-3; TRBD2 aligns across 8 bases. The CDR3 covers 13 residues. CDR1 is WSHSY, CDR2 SAAADI, per germline. V lost 8 bases, J lost 6 bases, and 7 bases stayed unmatched.

Written as DNA, the CDR3 is TGTGCCAGTACCCCCGCGGCATTCACCGGGGAGCTGTTTTTT. It specifies CASTPAAFTGELFF. The chain employs TRBV19 and TRBJ2-2; D gene unclear. CDR3 length: 14 residues. V gave up 7 bases and J gave up 4 bases, with 13 bases separating them. Per the germline V gene, CDR1 is LNHDA and CDR2 is SQIVND (reference sequence).

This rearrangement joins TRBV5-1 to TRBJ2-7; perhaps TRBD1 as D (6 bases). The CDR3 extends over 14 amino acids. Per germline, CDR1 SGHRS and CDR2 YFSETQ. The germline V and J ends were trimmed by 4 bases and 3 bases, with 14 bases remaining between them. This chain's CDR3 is CASSSDGQYYEQYF. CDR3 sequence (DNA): TGCGCCAGCAGCAGCGACGGACAGTACTACGAGCAGTACTTC.

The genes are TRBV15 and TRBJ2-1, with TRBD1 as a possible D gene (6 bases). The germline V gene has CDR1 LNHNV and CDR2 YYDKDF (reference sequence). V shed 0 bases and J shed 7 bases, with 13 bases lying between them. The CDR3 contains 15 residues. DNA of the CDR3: TGTGCCACCAGCAGAGACCTACCGAGGGGGAATGAGCAGTTCTTC. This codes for CATSRDLPRGNEQFF.

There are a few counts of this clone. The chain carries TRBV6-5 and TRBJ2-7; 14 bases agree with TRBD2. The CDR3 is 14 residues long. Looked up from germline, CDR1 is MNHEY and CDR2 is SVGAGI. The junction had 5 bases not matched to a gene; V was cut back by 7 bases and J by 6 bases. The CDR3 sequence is CASIGLAGGREQYF. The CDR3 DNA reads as TGTGCCAGCATCGGACTAGCGGGAGGTCGCGAGCAGTACTTC.

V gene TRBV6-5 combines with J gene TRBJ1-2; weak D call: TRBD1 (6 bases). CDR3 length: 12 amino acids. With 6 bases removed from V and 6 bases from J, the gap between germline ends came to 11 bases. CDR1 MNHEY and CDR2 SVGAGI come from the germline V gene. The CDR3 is CASRTGFDGYTF. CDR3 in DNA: TGTGCCAGCAGGACAGGTTTCGATGGCTACACCTTC.

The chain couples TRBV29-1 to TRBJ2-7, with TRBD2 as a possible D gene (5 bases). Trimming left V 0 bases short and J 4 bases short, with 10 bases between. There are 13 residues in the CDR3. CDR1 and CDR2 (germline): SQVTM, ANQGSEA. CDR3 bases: TGCAGCGTTGAAGATTGGACGGGATACGAGCAGTACTTC. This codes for CSVEDWTGYEQYF.